The next 24 T cell receptor beta chains were all read from a single sample in a study of blood T cell repertoires in COVID-19. The protocol was immunoSEQ multiplex PCR, while the TCRdb copy is restricted to in-frame clones and leaves out a portion. Here the sample spans 140,000 or so clones, 84% being singletons. Material for sequencing was peripheral blood. These receptors were collected from a human donor in a cohort sampled during active COVID-19.

The DNA for the CDR3 is TGTGCCAGCCGCCAAGGCCCTTGGACAGAGAACTCCTATAATTCACCCCTCCACTTT. Translation: CASRQGPWTENSYNSPLHF. This chain joins TRBV2 and TRBJ1-6; possibly TRBD1 for D (6 bases). The germline CDR1 and CDR2 sequences are SNHLY and FYNNEI. The V gene lost 8 bases and the J gene lost 0 bases, with 23 bases spanning the gap. The CDR3 sequence is 19 residues long.

V and J are TRBV5-1 and TRBJ1-1; D is unresolved. V shed 2 bases and J shed 1 base, with 9 bases lying between them. Germline lookup yields CDR1 SGHRS and CDR2 YFSETQ. The CDR3 loop spans 14 amino acids. CDR3 sequence: CASSLPGKNTEAFF. The DNA of the CDR3 is TGCGCCAGCAGCTTACCCGGGAAGAACACTGAAGCTTTCTTT.

The count of this clone is one. The chain links TRBV19 to TRBJ1-6; D ambiguous. Germline V lookup: CDR1 LNHDA, CDR2 SQIVND (reference sequence). The V end lost 10 bases, the J end lost 0 bases, and 13 bases lay between the germline ends. This CDR3 comprises 15 residues. The CDR3 DNA is TGTGCCACGGGTCCGGCGAGCTCCTATAATTCACCCCTCCACTTT. Its protein is CATGPASSYNSPLHF.

The chain links TRBV27 to TRBJ2-3; 8 positions match TRBD1. Germline V lookup: CDR1 MNHEY, CDR2 SMNVEV (reference sequence). Trimming removed 2 bases from V and 7 bases from J; junction bases left unmatched: 8. This CDR3 contains 15 residues. CDR3 protein: CASSLRDRSGHTQYF. CDR3 sequence (DNA): TGTGCCAGCAGTTTACGGGACAGGTCGGGACATACGCAGTATTTT.

The table lists this clone with a count of one. The chain couples TRBV7-2 to TRBJ1-3; 7 bases agree with TRBD1. V shed 1 base, J shed 4 bases, and the junction held 10 bases outside the gene matches. The CDR3 has 17 residues. CDR1 is SGHTA and CDR2 is FQGNSA in the germline V gene. CDR3 in DNA: TGTGCCAGCAGCTTAGGAACCGGGACAGTATACGGAAACACCATATATTTT. It specifies CASSLGTGTVYGNTIYF. Variable domain in full (rest from reference TRBV7-2 and TRBJ1-3): GAGVSQSPSNKVTEKGKDVELRCDPISGHTALYWYRQSLGQGLEFLIYFQGNSAPDKSGLPSDRFSAERTGGSVSTLTIQRTQQEDSAVYLCASSLGTGTVYGNTIYFGEGSWLTVV.

DNA of the CDR3: TGTGCCAGCAGCTTAGGGCCCAATCAGCCCCAGCATTTT. Protein sequence: CASSLGPNQPQHF. This chain connects TRBV7-9 to TRBJ1-5; D gene ambiguous. The length of the CDR3 is 13 residues. CDR1 is SEHNR, CDR2 FQNEAQ, per germline (reference sequence). Trimming cost V 1 base and J 3 bases, with 4 bases left between them.

This chain links TRBV10-1 with TRBJ1-2; no reliable D call. The germline V gene has CDR1 WNHNN and CDR2 SYGVQD (reference sequence). There are 12 residues in the CDR3. With 3 bases removed from V and 8 bases from J, the gap between germline ends came to 10 bases. The CDR3 nucleotides are TGCGCCAGCAGTGATCAAGAGTGGGGCTACACCTTC. Amino acids: CASSDQEWGYTF.

This chain joins TRBV6-6 and TRBJ1-6; D is unclear. V dropped 2 bases and J dropped 13 bases, with 15 bases sitting between them. The CDR3 loop spans 14 amino acids. CDR1 and CDR2 from the germline V gene are MNHNY and SVGAGI (reference sequence). The CDR3 DNA reads TGTGCCAGCAGTTACAGAGGCGCGGATACGCCCCTCCACTTT. Its protein is CASSYRGADTPLHF.

This rearrangement joins TRBV5-4 to TRBJ2-6; D uncertain. There are 16 residues in the CDR3. Germline V gene lookup returns CDR1 SGHNT and CDR2 YYREEE (reference sequence). V gave up 0 bases and J gave up 0 bases, with 7 bases separating them. The DNA of the CDR3 is TGTGCCAGCAGCTTGGTGCTAAGCTCTGGGGCCAACGTCCTGACTTTC. Translating gives CASSLVLSSGANVLTF.

This chain uses TRBV5-4 with TRBJ2-7; TRBD1 matches 12 bases. This CDR3 has 16 residues. The ends lost 4 bases at V and 5 bases at J; junction bases unmatched: 10. Germline V gene lookup returns CDR1 SGHNT and CDR2 YYREEE (reference sequence). The CDR3: CASSVGQGARVHEQYF. CDR3 nucleotide sequence: TGTGCCAGCAGCGTGGGACAGGGGGCTAGGGTACACGAGCAGTACTTC.

The chain joins TRBV2 to TRBJ1-1; TRBD1 might be the D (6 bases). Germline loops: CDR1 SNHLY, CDR2 FYNNEI. V lost 2 bases and J lost 2, with 12 bases in between. There are 15 residues in the CDR3. CDR3 loop: CASSESGQSNTEAFF. The CDR3 nucleotides are TGTGCCAGCAGTGAATCCGGACAGAGCAACACTGAAGCTTTCTTT.

The chain employs TRBV7-9 and TRBJ1-2; TRBD1 agrees at 7 bases. Germline trimming cut 4 bases from V and 5 bases from J; bases unmatched to any gene: 7. The CDR3 sequence is 14 residues long. CDR1 SEHNR and CDR2 FQNEAQ come from the germline V gene (reference sequence). The DNA of the CDR3 is TGTGCCAGCAGCTCGACAGGGATCGGATATGGCTACACCTTC. This encodes CASSSTGIGYGYTF.

This clone was recorded only once. This CDR3 reads CASSLQGAKGDTQYF. Here the CDR3 DNA reads TGTGCCAGCAGCTTACAGGGGGCCAAGGGAGATACGCAGTATTTT. V is TRBV11-3 and J is TRBJ2-3, with 8 bases identical to TRBD1. The CDR3 has 15 amino acids. V lost 2 bases and J lost 5; bases outside the gene matches: 6. Per the germline V gene, CDR1 is SGHNT and CDR2 is YENEEA. Filled out from reference TRBV11-3 and TRBJ2-3, the complete variable domain reads EAGVVQSPRYKIIEKKQPVAFWCNPISGHNTLYWYLQNLGQGPELLIRYENEEAVDDSQLPKDRFSAERLKGVDSTLKIQPAELGDSAVYLCASSLQGAKGDTQYFGPGTRLTVL.

The V and J genes are TRBV7-2 and TRBJ1-5; 10 bases line up with TRBD1. The CDR3 extends over 15 amino acids. CDR1 SGHTA and CDR2 FQGNSA come from the germline V gene. With V trimmed by 4 bases and J by 4 bases, 4 bases remained unmatched. CDR3 amino acids: CASSSVGQGNQPQHF. The CDR3 region has the DNA TGTGCCAGCAGCTCCGTGGGACAGGGGAATCAGCCCCAGCATTTT.

The gene calls are TRBV3-1 (or the pseudogene TRBV3-2) and TRBJ2-7; no definite D call. Germline CDR1 and CDR2: LGHDT and YNNKEL (reference sequence). There are 14 residues in the CDR3. V lost 3 bases, J lost 2 bases, and 11 bases lay in between. CDR3 protein: CASSHWSQPYEQYF. Here the CDR3 DNA reads TGTGCCAGCAGCCACTGGAGTCAGCCCTACGAGCAGTACTTC.

The genes are TRBV19 and TRBJ2-1; tentative D call: TRBD1 (6 bases). This CDR3 is 17 amino acids long. V was trimmed by 4 bases and J by 9 bases, leaving 25 bases between them. Germline V gene sequence: CDR1 LNHDA, CDR2 SQIVND (reference sequence). The CDR3 region is CASSSDRIRRRSGEQFF. In nucleotides, the CDR3 is TGTGCCAGTAGTAGCGACAGGATCCGACGGAGAAGCGGTGAGCAGTTCTTC. Full variable domain (remainder filled in from reference TRBV19 and TRBJ2-1): DGGITQSPKYLFRKEGQNVTLSCEQNLNHDAMYWYRQDPGQGLRLIYYSQIVNDFQKGDIAEGYSVSREKKESFPLTVTSAQKNPTAFYLCASSSDRIRRRSGEQFFGPGTRLTVL.

The chain recombines TRBV5-1 with TRBJ1-2; perhaps TRBD1 as D (6 bases). From germline, CDR1 is SGHRS and CDR2 YFSETQ. The ends were cut back, 4 bases at V and 4 bases at J, with 17 bases in the middle. The CDR3 extends over 15 amino acids. DNA of the CDR3: TGCGCCAGCAGCCCAGTGGACAGTTTCCTCTATGGCTACACCTTC. It codes for CASSPVDSFLYGYTF.

The CDR3 here is CSDSHRIYNSPLHF. CDR3 DNA sequence: TGCAGCGATTCGCACAGGATCTATAATTCACCCCTCCACTTT. The rearrangement joins TRBV29-1 to TRBJ1-6; a weak D match, TRBD1 (5 bases). CDR1 and CDR2 from the germline V gene are SQVTM and ANQGSEA. Trimming removed 7 bases at V and 3 bases at J, with 13 bases between. The CDR3 is made up of 14 amino acids.

The V gene is TRBV6-5, the J gene TRBJ2-2; 9 bases align to TRBD1. Germline values: CDR1 MNHEY, CDR2 SVGAGI. The CDR3 has 15 amino acids. Trimming cost V 6 bases and J 6 bases; bases outside gene matches: 8. This chain's CDR3 is CASRPGTGRAGELFF. The CDR3, as DNA: TGTGCCAGCAGGCCTGGGACAGGGAGGGCCGGGGAGCTGTTTTTT.

The chain joins TRBV29-1 to TRBJ2-1, with TRBD1 identical over 10 bases. This CDR3 has 15 amino acids. Trimming cost V 7 bases and J 8 bases; bases outside gene matches: 14. CDR1 is SQVTM and CDR2 is ANQGSEA in the germline V gene. The CDR3 spells CSGRAGTGDLDEQFF. The CDR3 DNA follows: TGCAGCGGCCGAGCCGGGACAGGGGATTTAGATGAGCAGTTCTTC.

Comments on this clone: Other DNA sequences in the sample encode the same CDR3. The V and J genes are TRBV5-1 and TRBJ2-3; TRBD1 aligns across 7 bases. V lost 0 bases and J lost 4; bases outside the gene matches: 2. CDR1 is SGHRS and CDR2 is YFSETQ in the germline V gene. The CDR3 sequence is 14 residues long. CDR3 loop: CASSLGGGADTQYF. CDR3 nucleotide sequence: TGCGCCAGCAGCTTGGGAGGGGGCGCAGATACGCAGTATTTT.

This chain connects TRBV18 to TRBJ1-6; D unresolved. Trimming shortened V by 0 bases and J by 10 bases, and 13 bases separated the two germline ends. Germline-derived CDR1 and CDR2 are KGHSH and LQKENI. The CDR3 totals 15 residues. The DNA for the CDR3 is TGTGCCAGCTCACCACCCACCGCCGGGAGCTCACCCCTCCACTTT. Translation gives CASSPPTAGSSPLHF.

V gene TRBV3-1 (or the pseudogene TRBV3-2) combines with J gene TRBJ2-1; TRBD2 matches 9 bases. Per germline, CDR1 LGHDT and CDR2 YNNKEL (reference sequence). The trim removed 4 bases at V and 5 bases at J, leaving 6 bases unmatched. The CDR3 contains 15 residues. The CDR3 DNA follows: TGTGCCAGCAGCCGACTTAGCGGGGGAAACAATGAGCAGTTCTTC. Its translation: CASSRLSGGNNEQFF.

The CDR3 protein is CASSQDSGTDIERAQHF. In nucleotides, the CDR3 is TGTGCCAGCAGCCAAGACTCCGGGACAGACATAGAGAGGGCCCAGCATTTT. The J gene is TRBJ1-5, the V gene TRBV4-2, with TRBD1 identical over 7 bases. With 0 bases clipped from V and 11 bases from J, the junction kept 16 bases outside the gene matches. CDR1 and CDR2 from the germline V gene are LGHNA and YNFKEQ. The length of the CDR3 is 17 residues.